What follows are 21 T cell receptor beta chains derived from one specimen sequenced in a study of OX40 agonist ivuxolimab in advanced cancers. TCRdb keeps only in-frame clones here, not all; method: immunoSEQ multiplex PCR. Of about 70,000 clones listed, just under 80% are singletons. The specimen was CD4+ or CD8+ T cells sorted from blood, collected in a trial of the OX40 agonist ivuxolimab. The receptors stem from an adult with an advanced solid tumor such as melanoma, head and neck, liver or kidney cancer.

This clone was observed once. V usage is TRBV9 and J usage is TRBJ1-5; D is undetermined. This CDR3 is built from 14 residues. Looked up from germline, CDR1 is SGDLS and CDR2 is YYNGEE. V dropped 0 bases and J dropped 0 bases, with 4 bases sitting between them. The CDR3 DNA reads TGTGCCAGCAGCGTAGGTTTTAGCAATCAGCCCCAGCATTTT. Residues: CASSVGFSNQPQHF.

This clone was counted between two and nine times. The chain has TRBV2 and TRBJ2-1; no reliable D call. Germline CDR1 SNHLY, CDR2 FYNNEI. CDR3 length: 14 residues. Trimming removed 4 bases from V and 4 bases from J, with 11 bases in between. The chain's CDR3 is CASSARQNYNEQFF. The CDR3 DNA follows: TGTGCCAGCAGTGCTAGGCAGAATTACAATGAGCAGTTCTTC.

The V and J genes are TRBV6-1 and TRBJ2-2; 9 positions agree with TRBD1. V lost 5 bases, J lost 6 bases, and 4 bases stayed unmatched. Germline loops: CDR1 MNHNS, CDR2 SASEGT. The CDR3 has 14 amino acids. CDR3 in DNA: TGTGCCAGCAGTTTACAGGGGGCGCCCGGGGAGCTGTTTTTT. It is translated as CASSLQGAPGELFF.

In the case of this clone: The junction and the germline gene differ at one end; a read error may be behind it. This chain's CDR3 is CASNLQGLDTEAFF. The CDR3 bases are TGTGCCAGCAACTTACAGGGGTTGGACACTGAAGCTTTCTTT. V is TRBV7-2 and J is TRBJ1-1; 7 bases agree with TRBD1. This CDR3 has 14 amino acids. Germline lookup yields CDR1 SGHTA and CDR2 FQGNSA.

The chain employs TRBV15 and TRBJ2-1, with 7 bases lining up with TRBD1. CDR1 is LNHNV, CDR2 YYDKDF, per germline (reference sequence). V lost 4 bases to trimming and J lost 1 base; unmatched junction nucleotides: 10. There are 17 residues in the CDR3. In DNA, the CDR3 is TGTGCCACCAGCAAACAAGCCGGGACAGTTTCCTACAATGAGCAGTTCTTC. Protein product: CATSKQAGTVSYNEQFF. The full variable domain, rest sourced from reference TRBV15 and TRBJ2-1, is DAMVIQNPRYQVTQFGKPVTLSCSQTLNHNVMYWYQQKSSQAPKLLFHYYDKDFNNEADTPDNFQSRRPNTSFCFLDIRSPGLGDTAMYLCATSKQAGTVSYNEQFFGPGTRLTVL.

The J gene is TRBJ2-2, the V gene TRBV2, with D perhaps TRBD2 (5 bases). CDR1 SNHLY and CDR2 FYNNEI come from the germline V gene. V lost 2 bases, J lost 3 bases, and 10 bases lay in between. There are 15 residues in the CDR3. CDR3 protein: CASSERTSYTGELFF. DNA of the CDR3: TGTGCCAGCAGTGAACGTACTAGTTACACCGGGGAGCTGTTTTTT.

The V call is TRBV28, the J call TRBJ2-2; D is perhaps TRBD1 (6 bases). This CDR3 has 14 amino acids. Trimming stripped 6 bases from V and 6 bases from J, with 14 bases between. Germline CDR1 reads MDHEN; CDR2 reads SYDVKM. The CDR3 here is CASSDADRSGELFF. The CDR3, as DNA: TGTGCCAGCAGCGACGCCGACAGGTCCGGGGAGCTGTTTTTT.

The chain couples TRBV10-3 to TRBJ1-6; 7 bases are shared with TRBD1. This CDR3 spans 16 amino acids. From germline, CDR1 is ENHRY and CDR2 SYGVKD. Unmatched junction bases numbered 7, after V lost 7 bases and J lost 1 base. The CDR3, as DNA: TGTGCCATCAAGGCAGGGGGGGAATCCTATAATTCACCCCTCCACTTT. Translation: CAIKAGGESYNSPLHF.

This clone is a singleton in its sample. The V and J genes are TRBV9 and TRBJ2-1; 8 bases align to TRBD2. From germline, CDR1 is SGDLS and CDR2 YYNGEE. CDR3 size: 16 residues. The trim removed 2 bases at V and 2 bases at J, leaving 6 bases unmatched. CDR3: CASSVRAGDAYNEQFF. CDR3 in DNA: TGTGCCAGCAGCGTTAGAGCGGGAGACGCCTACAATGAGCAGTTCTTC.

The CDR3 DNA reads TGTGCCAGCAGCTCCCAGGGGGCTCCTGTATACGAGCAGTACTTC. Amino acid sequence: CASSSQGAPVYEQYF. This chain connects TRBV7-3 to TRBJ2-7; 8 nucleotides match TRBD1. J gave up 4 bases and V 4 bases, and 9 bases lay outside the gene matches. Germline CDR1 is SGHTA and CDR2 is FQGTGA. CDR3 length: 15 amino acids.

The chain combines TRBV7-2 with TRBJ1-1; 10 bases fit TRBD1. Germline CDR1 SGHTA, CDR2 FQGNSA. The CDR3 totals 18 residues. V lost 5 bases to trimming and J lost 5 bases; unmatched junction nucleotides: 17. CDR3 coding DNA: TGTGCCAGCAGCCGGGAGCGGGACAGGGGAGGGGGAAGAACTGAAGCTTTCTTT. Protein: CASSRERDRGGGRTEAFF.

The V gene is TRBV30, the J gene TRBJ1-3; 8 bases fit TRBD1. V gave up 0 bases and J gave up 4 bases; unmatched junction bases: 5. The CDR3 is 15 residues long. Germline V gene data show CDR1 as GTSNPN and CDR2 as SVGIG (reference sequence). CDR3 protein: CAWSVRTGGGNTIYF. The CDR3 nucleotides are TGTGCCTGGAGTGTACGAACAGGGGGAGGAAACACCATATATTTT.

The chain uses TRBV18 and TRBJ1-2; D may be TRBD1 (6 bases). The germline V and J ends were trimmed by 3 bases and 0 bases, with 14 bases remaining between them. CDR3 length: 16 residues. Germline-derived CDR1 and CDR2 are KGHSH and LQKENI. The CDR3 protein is CASSPTGGMSNYGYTF. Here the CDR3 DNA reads TGTGCCAGCTCACCTACTGGGGGCATGTCTAACTATGGCTACACCTTC.

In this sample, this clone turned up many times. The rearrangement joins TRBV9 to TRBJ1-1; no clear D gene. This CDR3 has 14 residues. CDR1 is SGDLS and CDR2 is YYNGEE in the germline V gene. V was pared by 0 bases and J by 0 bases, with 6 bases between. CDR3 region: CASSVAQVNTEAFF. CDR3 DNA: TGTGCCAGCAGCGTAGCGCAGGTGAACACTGAAGCTTTCTTT.

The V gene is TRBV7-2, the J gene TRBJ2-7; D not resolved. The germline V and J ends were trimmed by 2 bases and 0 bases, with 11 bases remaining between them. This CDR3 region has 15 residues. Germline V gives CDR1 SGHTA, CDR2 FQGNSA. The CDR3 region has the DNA TGTGCCAGCAGCTTAAGCCCCCGAAGCTCCTACGAGCAGTACTTC. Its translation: CASSLSPRSSYEQYF.

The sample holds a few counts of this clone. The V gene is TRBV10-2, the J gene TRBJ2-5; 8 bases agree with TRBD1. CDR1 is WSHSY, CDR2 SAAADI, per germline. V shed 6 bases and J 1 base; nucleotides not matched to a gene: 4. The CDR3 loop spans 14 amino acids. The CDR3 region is CASSKTGVQETQYF. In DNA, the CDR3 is TGCGCCAGCAGCAAGACAGGGGTCCAAGAGACCCAGTACTTC.

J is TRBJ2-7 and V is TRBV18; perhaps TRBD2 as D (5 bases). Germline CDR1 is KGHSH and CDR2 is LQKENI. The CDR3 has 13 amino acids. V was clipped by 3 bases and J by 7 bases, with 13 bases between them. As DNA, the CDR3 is TGTGCCAGCTCACCCCTGGGAGTGCAGGAGCAGTACTTC. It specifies CASSPLGVQEQYF.

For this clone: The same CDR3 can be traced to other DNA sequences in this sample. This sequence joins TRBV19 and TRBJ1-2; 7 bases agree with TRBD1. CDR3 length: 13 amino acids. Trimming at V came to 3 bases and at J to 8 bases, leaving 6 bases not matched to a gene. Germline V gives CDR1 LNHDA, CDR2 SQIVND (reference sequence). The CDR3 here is CASSIDRAGGYTF. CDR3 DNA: TGTGCCAGTAGTATCGACAGGGCGGGGGGCTACACCTTC.

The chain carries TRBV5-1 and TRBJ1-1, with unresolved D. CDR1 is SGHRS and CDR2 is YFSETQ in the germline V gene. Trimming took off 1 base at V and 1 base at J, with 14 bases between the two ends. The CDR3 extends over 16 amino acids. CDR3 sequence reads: CASSLSASTGNTEAFF. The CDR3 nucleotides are TGCGCCAGCAGCTTGTCGGCATCGACGGGGAACACTGAAGCTTTCTTT. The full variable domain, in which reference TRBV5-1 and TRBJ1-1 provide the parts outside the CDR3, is KAGVTQTPRYLIKTRGQQVTLSCSPISGHRSVSWYQQTPGQGLQFLFEYFSETQRNKGNFPGRFSGRQFSNSRSEMNVSTLELGDSALYLCASSLSASTGNTEAFFGQGTRLTVV.

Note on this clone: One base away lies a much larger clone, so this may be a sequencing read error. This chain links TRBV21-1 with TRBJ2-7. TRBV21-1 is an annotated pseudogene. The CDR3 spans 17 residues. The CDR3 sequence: CVSSPRTDSLHSYEQYF. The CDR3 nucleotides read TGTGTCAGCAGCCCGAGGACTGACAGCCTACACTCCTACGAGCAGTACTTC.

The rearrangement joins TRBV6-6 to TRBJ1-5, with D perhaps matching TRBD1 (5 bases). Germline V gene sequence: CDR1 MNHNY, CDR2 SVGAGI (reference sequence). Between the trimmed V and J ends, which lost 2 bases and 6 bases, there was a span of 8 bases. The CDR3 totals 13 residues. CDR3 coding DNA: TGTGCCAGCAGTTACAGGGACGGTCAGCCCCAGCATTTT. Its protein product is CASSYRDGQPQHF.